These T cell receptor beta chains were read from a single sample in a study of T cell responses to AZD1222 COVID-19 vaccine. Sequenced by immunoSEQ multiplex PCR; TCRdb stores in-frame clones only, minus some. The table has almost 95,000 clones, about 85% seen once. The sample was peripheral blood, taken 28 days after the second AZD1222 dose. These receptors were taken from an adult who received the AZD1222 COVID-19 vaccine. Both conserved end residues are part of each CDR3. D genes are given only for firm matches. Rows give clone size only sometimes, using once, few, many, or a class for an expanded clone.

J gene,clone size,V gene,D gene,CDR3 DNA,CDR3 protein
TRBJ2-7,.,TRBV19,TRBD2,TGTGCCAGTAGTCTAGCGGGAGAATTCCACGAGCAGTACTTC,CASSLAGEFHEQYF
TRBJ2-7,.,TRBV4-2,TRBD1,TGTGCCAGCAGCCAAGCATCGGGACAGGACCACGAGCAGTACTTC,CASSQASGQDHEQYF
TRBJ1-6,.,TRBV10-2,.,TGCGCCAGCAGCAGGGCCCCGCGGGGGAATTCACCCCTCCACTTT,CASSRAPRGNSPLHF
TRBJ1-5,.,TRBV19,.,TGTGCCAGTACCCCCCCGGGGCAGGGTCGCTATCAGCCCCAGCATTTT,CASTPPGQGRYQPQHF
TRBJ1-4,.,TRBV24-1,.,TGTGCCACCAGTGACTCTAAGGTGACCAGTGAAAAACTGTTTTTT,CATSDSKVTSEKLFF
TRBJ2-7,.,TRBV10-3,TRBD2,TGTGCCACCGGGAGGGGGGGTTCCACCTACGAGCAGTACTTC,CATGRGGSTYEQYF
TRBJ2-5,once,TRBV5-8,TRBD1,TGTGCCAGCAGCTTACAGGGGGCGAGGGAGACCCAGTACTTC,CASSLQGARETQYF
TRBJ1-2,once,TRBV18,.,TGTGCCAGCTCACCGACGGCCGGCGGCTACACCTTC,CASSPTAGGYTF
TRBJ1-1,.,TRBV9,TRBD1,TGTGCCAGCGGGAGGGACAGACCGAACACTGAAGCTTTCTTT,CASGRDRPNTEAFF
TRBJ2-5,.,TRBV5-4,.,TGTGCCAGCAGCTTGTCGCAGAGACAAGAGACCCAGTACTTC,CASSLSQRQETQYF
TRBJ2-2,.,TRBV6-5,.,TGTGCCAGCAGTTACGGGACCGGGGAGCTGTTTTTT,CASSYGTGELFF
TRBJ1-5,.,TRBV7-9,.,TGTGCCAGCAGCTTAGGCCCAGTGACCTATAGCAATCAGCCCCAGCATTTT,CASSLGPVTYSNQPQHF
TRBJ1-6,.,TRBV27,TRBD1,TGTGCCACCGCGGGGACAGGGAATTCACCCCTCCACTTT,CATAGTGNSPLHF
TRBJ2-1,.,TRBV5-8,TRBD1,TGTGCCAGCAGCCCCGGGACAGGAGTCAACAATGAGCAGTTCTTC,CASSPGTGVNNEQFF
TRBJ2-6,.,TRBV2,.,TGTGCCAGCAATGGAGACGGGCGATACTCTGGGGCCAACGTCCTGACTTTC,CASNGDGRYSGANVLTF
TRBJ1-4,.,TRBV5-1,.,TGCGCCAGCAGCTTGAGTTCAGGGAGGGGAGACGAAAAACTGTTTTTT,CASSLSSGRGDEKLFF
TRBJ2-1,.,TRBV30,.,TGTGCCTGGAGCCGCCGGACCGGGACAAACAATGAGCAGTTCTTC,CAWSRRTGTNNEQFF